This is a list of T cell receptor beta chains from one sample in a study of cytomegalovirus exposure and HLA in healthy donors. Some clones are missing from TCRdb's copy, which holds only in-frame ones; the method was immunoSEQ multiplex PCR. The sample contains 80,000 to 95,000 clones, 75% to 85% of which appear only once. Material for sequencing was PBMCs. Every receptor here comes from a woman aged 35 to 49 in good health and CMV-seropositive. Each CDR3 is given with its conserved first and last residue. The D gene is left open where the match is weak. Clone size is given for some rows only: seen once, a few or many times, or a class if the clone is expanded.

V gene	D gene	J gene	clone size	CDR3 DNA	CDR3 protein
TRBV29-1	-	TRBJ1-4	-	TGCAGCGTTGATAAGGGGGAAAAACTGTTTTTT	CSVDKGEKLFF
TRBV7-9	-	TRBJ1-4	-	TGTGCCAGCGGAACTACAGGGATGCAACTAAGAGCGACTAATGAAAAACTGTTTTTT	CASGTTGMQLRATNEKLFF
TRBV2	TRBD2	TRBJ2-7	-	TGTGCCAGCAGTCTAGCGGGACCTCACTACGAGCAGTACTTC	CASSLAGPHYEQYF
TRBV7-9	-	TRBJ1-5	-	TGTGCCAGCAGCTTCAGCCCAGGGGTGGGCAATCAGCCCCAGCATTTT	CASSFSPGVGNQPQHF
TRBV5-1	TRBD1	TRBJ2-7	-	TGCGCCAGCAGCTCTATGGGACAGACTTTTGATAACGAGCAGTACTTC	CASSSMGQTFDNEQYF
TRBV27	TRBD1	TRBJ1-5	-	TGTGCCAGCAAACCCGGGACAGGGATGAATCAGCCCCAGCATTTT	CASKPGTGMNQPQHF
TRBV5-1	-	TRBJ2-5	once	TGCGCCAGCAGCTTGGGGGTTAGCGGCATAACTAGACAAGAGACCCAGTACTTC	CASSLGVSGITRQETQYF
TRBV5-1	TRBD1	TRBJ2-7	once	TGCGCCAGCAGCTTGGCCCTTTCGACAGGGTTTTACGAGCAGTACTTC	CASSLALSTGFYEQYF
TRBV18	-	TRBJ2-5	-	TGTGCCAGCTCACCCCCAGGGGAAGAGACCCAGTACTTC	CASSPPGEETQYF
TRBV7-9	-	TRBJ2-6	-	TGTGCCAGCAGTACAGGGTACGGGGCCAACGTCCTGACTTTC	CASSTGYGANVLTF
TRBV4-2	TRBD2	TRBJ2-7	-	TGTGCCAGCAGCCCTCCGGGACTAGCGTCGGGCGAGCAGTACTTC	CASSPPGLASGEQYF
TRBV9	TRBD2	TRBJ2-7	-	TGTGCCAGCAGCGACGGACTAGCGGGAGACAACGAGCAGTACTTC	CASSDGLAGDNEQYF
TRBV5-6	-	TRBJ1-2	few	TGTGCCAGCAGCTTGTTAGGTCCAGGGAACTATGGCTACACCTTC	CASSLLGPGNYGYTF
TRBV21-1	-	TRBJ1-2	few	TGTGCCAGCAGCACCCGCCGAACTAGACAGGGGGCAGGTAACTATGGCTACACCTTC	CASSTRRTRQGAGNYGYTF
TRBV9	TRBD2	TRBJ2-7	-	TGTGCCAGCAGCGTAGGAGCGGGGGGGCTGGAGCAGTACTTC	CASSVGAGGLEQYF
TRBV19	-	TRBJ2-3	few	TGTGCCAGTAGTCCGGACGGCGGGTACTCGGCAGATACGCAGTATTTT	CASSPDGGYSADTQYF
TRBV19	-	TRBJ2-7	-	TGTGCCAGTAGTTTCAGTTATGACTACGAGCAGTACTTC	CASSFSYDYEQYF
TRBV6-1	TRBD1	TRBJ2-7	-	TGTGCCAGCAGTGACCGCGGGACAGGGGCCTACGAGCAGTACTTC	CASSDRGTGAYEQYF
TRBV6-1	-	TRBJ1-4	-	TGTGCCAGCAAACAGGCTCCTAATGAAAAACTGTTTTTT	CASKQAPNEKLFF
TRBV7-2	-	TRBJ1-5	once	TGTGCCAGCAGCTTAGGCTACAGGGATGGTGGGGATCAGCCCCAGCATTTT	CASSLGYRDGGDQPQHF
TRBV7-9	TRBD2	TRBJ2-5	-	TGTGCCAGCAGCCCCCGTGATAGCGGGGACCAAGAGACCCAGTACTTC	CASSPRDSGDQETQYF
TRBV29-1	-	TRBJ1-2	-	TGCAGCGCGTGGGATATAGGGGTCCAGAGAAGCTATGGCTACACCTTC	CSAWDIGVQRSYGYTF
TRBV7-8	-	TRBJ2-7	once	TGTGCCAGCAGCTTACAGGCCTACGAGCAGTACTTC	CASSLQAYEQYF
TRBV28	TRBD2	TRBJ2-5	-	TGTGCCAGCAGTGCCCCCGGGACTAGCGGTAAAGAGACCCAGTACTTC	CASSAPGTSGKETQYF
TRBV29-1	TRBD2	TRBJ2-5	-	TGCAGCGTTGGGGCTAGCGGGGACCCCCAAGAGACCCAGTACTTC	CSVGASGDPQETQYF
TRBV5-1	-	TRBJ2-1	-	TGCGCCAGCTCCGTCGGGACAACGAACTCCAATGAGCAGTTCTTC	CASSVGTTNSNEQFF
TRBV11-2	TRBD1	TRBJ1-1	-	TGTGCCAGCAGCATGGGAAACAGGGGAACTGAAGCTTTCTTT	CASSMGNRGTEAFF
TRBV4-1	-	TRBJ1-1	-	TGCGCCAGCAGCCCCTTACGGCCGGGGATCACTGAAGCTTTCTTT	CASSPLRPGITEAFF
TRBV18	-	TRBJ2-7	-	TGTGCCAGCTCACCAGATGCCAGGGGTTTCTACGAGCAGTACTTC	CASSPDARGFYEQYF
TRBV5-1	TRBD1	TRBJ1-1	-	TGCGCCAGCAGCTTCTTCGGACAGGGAGCCGCCATGAACACTGAAGCTTTCTTT	CASSFFGQGAAMNTEAFF
TRBV19	TRBD2	TRBJ2-1	once	TGTGCCAGTAGTGTTAGTACTAGCGGGTCATACAATGAGCAGTTCTTC	CASSVSTSGSYNEQFF
TRBV28	TRBD1	TRBJ2-7	once	TGTGCCAGCAGTTCTCCCGACAGGGATTCCTACGAGCAGTACTTC	CASSSPDRDSYEQYF
TRBV28	TRBD1	TRBJ2-1	few	TGTGCCAGCAGTGTCCCCGGGACAGGAGACAATGAGCAGTTCTTC	CASSVPGTGDNEQFF
TRBV4-3	-	TRBJ2-6	few	TGCGCCAGCAGCCACAGGGTGGAGGCCAACGTCCTGACTTTC	CASSHRVEANVLTF
TRBV7-2	TRBD1	TRBJ2-1	-	TGTGCCAGCAGCTTATATGGGGTTCAGGGGGATGAGCAGTTCTTC	CASSLYGVQGDEQFF
TRBV4-2	TRBD2	TRBJ2-5	-	TGTGCCAGCAGCCAAGGACTAGCGGGAGGGGGAGAGACCCAGTACTTC	CASSQGLAGGGETQYF
TRBV4-2	-	TRBJ1-2	-	TGTGCCAGCAGCGATCTCGCTAATGGCTACACCTTC	CASSDLANGYTF
TRBV7-2	-	TRBJ1-5	-	TGTGCCAGCAGCTTAGGGCAATATCAGCCCCAGCATTTT	CASSLGQYQPQHF
TRBV7-2	TRBD1	TRBJ1-1	-	TGTGCCAGCAGCTCCGGGACAGGGGGCTGGACTGAAGCTTTCTTT	CASSSGTGGWTEAFF
TRBV28	-	TRBJ1-2	-	TGTGCCAGCAGTTCCCCGGGTGGAGGCTACACCTTC	CASSSPGGGYTF
TRBV6-6	-	TRBJ1-4	-	TGTGCCAGCAGCCAAACGCAGGGCCTTAATGAAAAACTGTTTTTT	CASSQTQGLNEKLFF
TRBV19	-	TRBJ1-6	-	TGTGCCAGTAGTATAGTCAATAATTCACCCCTCCACTTT	CASSIVNNSPLHF
TRBV28	-	TRBJ1-2	once	TGTGCCAGCATTGGAGGAGTCGACTATGGCTACACCTTC	CASIGGVDYGYTF
TRBV5-1	TRBD1	TRBJ1-1	-	TGCGCCAGCAGCCCGGGACAGGGGGGTTTGAACACTGAAGCTTTCTTT	CASSPGQGGLNTEAFF
TRBV7-2	-	TRBJ2-1	-	TGTGCCAGCACCTATTGGCGGCAAGGTGAGCAGTTCTTC	CASTYWRQGEQFF
TRBV7-2	-	TRBJ1-5	once	TGTGCCAGCGTCCCCCCGGGGGGGAATGGTCAGCCCCAGCATTTT	CASVPPGGNGQPQHF
TRBV7-9	TRBD2	TRBJ2-3	-	TGTGCCAGCACCACGACTAGCGGGGGATACACAGATACGCAGTATTTT	CASTTTSGGYTDTQYF
TRBV29-1	-	TRBJ2-3	-	TGCAGCGTTGGGGCAGCAGGGGGGGATACGCAGTATTTT	CSVGAAGGDTQYF
TRBV27	-	TRBJ1-3	once	TGTGCCAGCAGTTTAGTGAGTGGAAACACCATATATTTT	CASSLVSGNTIYF
TRBV27	TRBD1	TRBJ2-7	-	TGTGCCAGCAGTCGGGACAGGGGATCCTACGAGCAGTACTTC	CASSRDRGSYEQYF
TRBV2	TRBD2	TRBJ2-2	once	TGTGCCAGCAGTGTTAATAGCGGGGTGACCGGGGAGCTGTTTTTT	CASSVNSGVTGELFF
TRBV15	TRBD1	TRBJ2-1	-	TGTGCCACCAGCAGCAACAGGGGTAGCCACAATGAGCAGTTCTTC	CATSSNRGSHNEQFF
TRBV4-3	-	TRBJ2-7	few	TGCGCCAGCAGCCAAGGACGGAGCTCCTACGAGCAGTACTTC	CASSQGRSSYEQYF